This T cell receptor beta chain was sequenced in a study of cytomegalovirus exposure and HLA in healthy donors. Assay: immunoSEQ multiplex PCR; the TCRdb copy retains only in-frame clones and omits some. This table has about 200,000 clones, roughly 81% appearing once. Trimming shortened V by 1 base and J by 5 bases, and 15 bases separated the two germline ends. Germline loops: CDR1 GTSNPN, CDR2 SVGIG (reference sequence). This CDR3 spans 15 amino acids. Sequencing was carried out using PBMCs. The chain employs TRBV30 and TRBJ2-1; D may be TRBD1 (6 bases). The sequence came from a young woman in good health and CMV-seronegative. CDR3 in DNA: TGTGCCTGGAGTGCGCTCGGGACACAGGACAATGAGCAGTTCTTC. Its protein is CAWSALGTQDNEQFF.